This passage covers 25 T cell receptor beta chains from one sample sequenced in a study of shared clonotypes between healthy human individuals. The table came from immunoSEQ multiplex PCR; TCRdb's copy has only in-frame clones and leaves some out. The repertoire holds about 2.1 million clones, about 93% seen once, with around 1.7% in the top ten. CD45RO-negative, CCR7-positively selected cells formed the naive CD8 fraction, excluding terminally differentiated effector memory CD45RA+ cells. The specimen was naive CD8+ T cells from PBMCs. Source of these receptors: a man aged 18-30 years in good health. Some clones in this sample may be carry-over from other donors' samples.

The chain's CDR3 is CASSLGYRGSRGQGETQYF. The CDR3 nucleotides read TGTGCCAGCAGCTTAGGCTACAGGGGTTCGAGGGGTCAGGGAGAGACCCAGTACTTC. The chain carries TRBV7-3 and TRBJ2-5; 7 bases match TRBD1. Germline V gives CDR1 SGHTA, CDR2 FQGTGA. The CDR3 has 19 amino acids. Unmatched junction bases numbered 19, after V lost 2 bases and J lost 4 bases. Variable domain in full (rest from reference TRBV7-3 and TRBJ2-5): GAGVSQTPSNKVTEKGKYVELRCDPISGHTALYWYRQSLGQGPEFLIYFQGTGAADDSGLPNDRFFAVRPEGSVSTLKIQRTERGDSAVYLCASSLGYRGSRGQGETQYFGPGTRLLVL.

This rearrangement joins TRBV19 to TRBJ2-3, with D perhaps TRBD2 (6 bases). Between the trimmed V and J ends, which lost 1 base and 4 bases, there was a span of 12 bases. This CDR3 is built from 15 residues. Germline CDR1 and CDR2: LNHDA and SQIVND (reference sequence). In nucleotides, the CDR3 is TGTGCCAGTAGTATAGTAACTAGCCTTCCAGATACGCAGTATTTT. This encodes CASSIVTSLPDTQYF.

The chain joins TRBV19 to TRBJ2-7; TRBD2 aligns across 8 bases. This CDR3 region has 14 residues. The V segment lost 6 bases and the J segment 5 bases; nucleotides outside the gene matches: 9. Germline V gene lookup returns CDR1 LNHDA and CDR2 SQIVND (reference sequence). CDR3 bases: TGTGCCAGTAGCGAAAGCGGGAGCCTTGACGAGCAGTACTTC. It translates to CASSESGSLDEQYF. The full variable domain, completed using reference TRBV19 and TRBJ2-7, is DGGITQSPKYLFRKEGQNVTLSCEQNLNHDAMYWYRQDPGQGLRLIYYSQIVNDFQKGDIAEGYSVSREKKESFPLTVTSAQKNPTAFYLCASSESGSLDEQYFGPGTRLTVT.

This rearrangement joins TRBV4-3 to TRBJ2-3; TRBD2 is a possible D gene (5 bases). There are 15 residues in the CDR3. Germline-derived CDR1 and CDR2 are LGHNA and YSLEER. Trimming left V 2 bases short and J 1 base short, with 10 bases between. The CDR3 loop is CASSQLASGTDTQYF. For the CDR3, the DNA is TGCGCCAGCAGCCAATTAGCGTCGGGCACAGATACGCAGTATTTT.

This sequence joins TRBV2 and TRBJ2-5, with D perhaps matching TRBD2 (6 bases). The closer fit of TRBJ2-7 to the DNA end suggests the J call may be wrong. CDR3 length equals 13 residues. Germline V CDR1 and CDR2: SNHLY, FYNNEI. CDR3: CASTPGSSYEQYF. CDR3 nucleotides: TGTGCCAGCACCCCCGGGAGCTCCTACGAGCAGTACTTC.

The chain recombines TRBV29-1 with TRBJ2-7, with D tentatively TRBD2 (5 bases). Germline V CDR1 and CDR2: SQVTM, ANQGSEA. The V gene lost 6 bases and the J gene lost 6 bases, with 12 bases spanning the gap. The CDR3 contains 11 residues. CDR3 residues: CSVTLGGEQYF. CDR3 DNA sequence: TGCAGCGTCACACTAGGAGGCGAGCAGTACTTC.

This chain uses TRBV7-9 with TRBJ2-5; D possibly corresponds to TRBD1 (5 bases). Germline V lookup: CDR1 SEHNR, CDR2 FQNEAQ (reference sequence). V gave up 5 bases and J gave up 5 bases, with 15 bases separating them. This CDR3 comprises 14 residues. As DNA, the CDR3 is TGTGCCAGCAGCCACGTCGGTTGGGGCGAGACCCAGTACTTC. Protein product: CASSHVGWGETQYF.

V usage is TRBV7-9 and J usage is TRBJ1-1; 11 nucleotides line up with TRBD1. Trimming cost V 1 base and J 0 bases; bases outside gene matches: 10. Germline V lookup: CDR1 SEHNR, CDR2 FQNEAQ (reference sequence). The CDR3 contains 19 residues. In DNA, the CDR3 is TGTGCCAGCAGCTTAGTCGACTGGGGACAGGGGGTAATGAACACTGAAGCTTTCTTT. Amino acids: CASSLVDWGQGVMNTEAFF.

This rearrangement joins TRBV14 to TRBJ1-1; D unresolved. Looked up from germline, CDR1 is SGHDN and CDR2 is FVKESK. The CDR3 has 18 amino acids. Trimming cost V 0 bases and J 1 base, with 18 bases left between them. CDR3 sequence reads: CASSQDWKELDSNTEAFF. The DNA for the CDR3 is TGTGCCAGCAGCCAAGATTGGAAGGAACTTGATTCGAACACTGAAGCTTTCTTT.

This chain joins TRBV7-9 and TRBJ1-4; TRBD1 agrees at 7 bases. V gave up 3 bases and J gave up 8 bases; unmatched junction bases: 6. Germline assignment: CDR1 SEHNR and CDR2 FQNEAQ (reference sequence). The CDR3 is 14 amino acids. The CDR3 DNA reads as TGTGCCAGCAGCTTGCCCTCGACAGGGGAAAAACTGTTTTTT. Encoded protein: CASSLPSTGEKLFF. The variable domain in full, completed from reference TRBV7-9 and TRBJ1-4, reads DTGVSQNPRHKITKRGQNVTFRCDPISEHNRLYWYRQTLGQGPEFLTYFQNEAQLEKSRLLSDRFSAERPKGSFSTLEIQRTEQGDSAMYLCASSLPSTGEKLFFGSGTQLSVL.

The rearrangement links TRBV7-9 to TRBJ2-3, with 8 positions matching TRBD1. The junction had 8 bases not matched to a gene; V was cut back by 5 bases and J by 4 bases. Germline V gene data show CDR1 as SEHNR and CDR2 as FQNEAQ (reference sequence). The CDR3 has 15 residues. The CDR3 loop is CASSTRGLGPDTQYF. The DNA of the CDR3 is TGTGCCAGCAGCACCAGGGGGCTTGGCCCAGATACGCAGTATTTT.

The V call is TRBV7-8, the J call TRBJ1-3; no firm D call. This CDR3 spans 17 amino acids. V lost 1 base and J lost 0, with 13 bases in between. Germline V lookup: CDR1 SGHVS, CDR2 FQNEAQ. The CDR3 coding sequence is TGTGCCAGCAGCTTAGGGTTAACAGCTTACTCTGGAAACACCATATATTTT. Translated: CASSLGLTAYSGNTIYF.

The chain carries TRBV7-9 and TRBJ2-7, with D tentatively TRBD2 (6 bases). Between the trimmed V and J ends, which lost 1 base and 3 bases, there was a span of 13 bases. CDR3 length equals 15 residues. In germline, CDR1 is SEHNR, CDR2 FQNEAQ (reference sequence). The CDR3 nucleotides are TGTGCCAGCAGCTTAGTGGCCCGGGGGAACTACGAGCAGTACTTC. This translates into CASSLVARGNYEQYF. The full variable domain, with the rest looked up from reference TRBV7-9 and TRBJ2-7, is DTGVSQNPRHKITKRGQNVTFRCDPISEHNRLYWYRQTLGQGPEFLTYFQNEAQLEKSRLLSDRFSAERPKGSFSTLEIQRTEQGDSAMYLCASSLVARGNYEQYFGPGTRLTVT.

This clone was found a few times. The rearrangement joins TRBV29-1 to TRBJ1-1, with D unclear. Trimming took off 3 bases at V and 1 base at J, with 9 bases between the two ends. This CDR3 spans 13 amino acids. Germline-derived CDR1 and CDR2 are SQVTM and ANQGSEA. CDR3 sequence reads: CSVDSAGNTEAFF. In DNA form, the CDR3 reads TGCAGCGTTGACTCCGCGGGGAACACTGAAGCTTTCTTT. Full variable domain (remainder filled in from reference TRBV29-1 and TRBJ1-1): SAVISQKPSRDICQRGTSLTIQCQVDSQVTMMFWYRQQPGQSLTLIATANQGSEATYESGFVIDKFPISRPNLTFSTLTVSNMSPEDSSIYLCSVDSAGNTEAFFGQGTRLTVV.

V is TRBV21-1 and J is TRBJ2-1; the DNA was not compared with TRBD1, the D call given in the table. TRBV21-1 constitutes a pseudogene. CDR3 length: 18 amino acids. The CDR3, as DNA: TGTGCCAGCAGCATTCAAGGAGCCGGGACAGGGCGCTACAATGAGCAGTTCTTC. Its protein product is CASSIQGAGTGRYNEQFF.

The CDR3: CASSPSRLAGVKETQYF. The CDR3 DNA follows: TGTGCCAGCTCACCATCAAGGCTAGCGGGAGTAAAAGAGACCCAGTACTTC. V is TRBV18 and J is TRBJ2-5; 10 bases line up with TRBD2. Germline V gives CDR1 KGHSH, CDR2 LQKENI. The CDR3 length is 17 residues. The V and J ends lost 2 bases and 3 bases, in that order; junction bases with no gene match: 9.

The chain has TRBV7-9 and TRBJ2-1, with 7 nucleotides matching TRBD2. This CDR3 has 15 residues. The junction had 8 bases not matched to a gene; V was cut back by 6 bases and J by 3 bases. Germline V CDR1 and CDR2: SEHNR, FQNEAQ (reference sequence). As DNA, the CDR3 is TGTGCCAGCAGTACGGACCGGGAGGTCTACAATGAGCAGTTCTTC. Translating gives CASSTDREVYNEQFF.

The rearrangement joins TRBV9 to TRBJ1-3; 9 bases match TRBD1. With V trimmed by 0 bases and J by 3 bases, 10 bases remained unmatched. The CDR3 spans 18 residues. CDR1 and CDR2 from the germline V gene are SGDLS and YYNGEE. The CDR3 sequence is CASSVGGQRDRVGNTIYF. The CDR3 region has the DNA TGTGCCAGCAGCGTAGGAGGCCAAAGGGACAGGGTTGGAAACACCATATATTTT.

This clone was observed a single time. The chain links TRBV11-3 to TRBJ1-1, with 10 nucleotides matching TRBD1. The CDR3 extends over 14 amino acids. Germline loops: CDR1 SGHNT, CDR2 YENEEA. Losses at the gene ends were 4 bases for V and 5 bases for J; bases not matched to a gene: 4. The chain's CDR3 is CASSWGQGKTEAFF. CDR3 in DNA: TGTGCCAGCAGCTGGGGACAGGGGAAAACTGAAGCTTTCTTT.

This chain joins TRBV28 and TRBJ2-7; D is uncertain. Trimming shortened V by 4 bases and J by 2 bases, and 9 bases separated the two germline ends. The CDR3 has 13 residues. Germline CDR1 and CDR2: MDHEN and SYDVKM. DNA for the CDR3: TGTGCCAGCAGTTCAGACTGGGCCTACGAGCAGTACTTC. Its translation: CASSSDWAYEQYF.

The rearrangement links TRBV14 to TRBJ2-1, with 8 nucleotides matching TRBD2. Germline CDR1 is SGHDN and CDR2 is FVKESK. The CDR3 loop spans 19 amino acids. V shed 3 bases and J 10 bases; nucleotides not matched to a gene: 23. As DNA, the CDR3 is TGTGCCAGCAGCCATAGAAGACCCCGGGGACTAGTAAGATTTCAGGAGCAGTTCTTC. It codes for CASSHRRPRGLVRFQEQFF.

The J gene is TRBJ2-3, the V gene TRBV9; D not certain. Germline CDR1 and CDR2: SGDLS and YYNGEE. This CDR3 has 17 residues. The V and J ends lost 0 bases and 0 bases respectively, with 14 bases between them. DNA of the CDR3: TGTGCCAGCAGCGTAGGATACAGCATGTACAGCACAGATACGCAGTATTTT. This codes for CASSVGYSMYSTDTQYF.

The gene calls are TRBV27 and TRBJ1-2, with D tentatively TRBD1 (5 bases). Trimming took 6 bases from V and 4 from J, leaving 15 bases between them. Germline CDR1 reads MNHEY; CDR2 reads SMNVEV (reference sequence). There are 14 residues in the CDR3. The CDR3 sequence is CASRRDRSSYGYTF. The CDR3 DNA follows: TGTGCCAGCAGAAGGGACCGGAGTTCCTATGGCTACACCTTC.

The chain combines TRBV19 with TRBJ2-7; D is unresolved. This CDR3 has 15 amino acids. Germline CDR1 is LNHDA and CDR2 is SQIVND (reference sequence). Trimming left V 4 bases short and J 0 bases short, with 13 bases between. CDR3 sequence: CASSTQPGDSYEQYF. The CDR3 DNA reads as TGTGCCAGTAGTACCCAGCCTGGGGACTCCTACGAGCAGTACTTC.

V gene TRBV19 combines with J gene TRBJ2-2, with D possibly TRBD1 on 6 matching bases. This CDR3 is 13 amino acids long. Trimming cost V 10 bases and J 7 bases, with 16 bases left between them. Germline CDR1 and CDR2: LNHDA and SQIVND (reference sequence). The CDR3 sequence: CATDRPYGGELFF. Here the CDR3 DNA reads TGTGCCACCGACAGGCCCTACGGCGGGGAGCTGTTTTTT.